This is a list of T cell receptor beta chains from one sample in a study of brain metastases from non-small cell lung cancer. The method was immunoSEQ multiplex PCR; TCRdb's version includes in-frame clones alone and lacks a portion of them. The sample contains about 1,500 clones, around 92% of which appear only once. What was sequenced was tumor-adjacent normal tissue. These receptors originate from a donor aged 40 or over with non-small cell lung cancer. CDR3s include the opening cysteine and the closing phenylalanine or tryptophan. D genes are given only for firm matches. Expanded clones get a size class; other rows say once, few or many, or leave the size out.

size	D	J	V	DNA	CDR3
-	-	TRBJ2-4	TRBV6-6	TGTGCCAGCAGTTACGTCGACATTCAGTACTTC	CASSYVDIQYF
-	-	TRBJ2-7	TRBV11-2	TGTGCCAGCAGCTTAACAGATTTCTACGAGCAGTACTTC	CASSLTDFYEQYF
once	-	TRBJ1-1	TRBV5-5	TGTGCCAGCAGCTTCGCCGGGACATTGAACACTGAAGCTTTCTTT	CASSFAGTLNTEAFF
-	-	TRBJ1-2	TRBV29-1	TGCAGCGTAGCCACTCAGGGTAACTATGGCTACACCTTC	CSVATQGNYGYTF
-	TRBD1	TRBJ2-1	TRBV5-6	TGTGCCAGCAGCTTGCTCCGGACAGGGTCTAGGAATGAGCAGTTCTTC	CASSLLRTGSRNEQFF
few	-	TRBJ1-2	TRBV28	TGTGCCAGCAGTTTACAGGGGGGCTACACCTTC	CASSLQGGYTF
-	-	TRBJ1-1	TRBV7-9	TGTGCCAGCAGCACCCGGGGAGTCACTGAAGCTTTCTTT	CASSTRGVTEAFF
-	-	TRBJ1-6	TRBV14	TGTGCCAGCAGCCAAACTCGGGTCGGGCATTCACCCCTCCACTTT	CASSQTRVGHSPLHF
-	TRBD1	TRBJ2-7	TRBV29-1	TGCAGCGCCGCCTCTGGGACAGGGTTTCGCGAGCAGTACTTC	CSAASGTGFREQYF
-	-	TRBJ1-3	TRBV7-9	TGTGCCAGCAGCTTGCAGGGAAGTGGAAACACCATATATTTT	CASSLQGSGNTIYF
-	TRBD2	TRBJ2-2	TRBV27	TGTGCCAGCAGTTTATCGATGGGAGGGGCCGGGGAGCTGTTTTTT	CASSLSMGGAGELFF
-	TRBD2	TRBJ2-1	TRBV2	TGTGCCAAAACCCTTCAGGGGCTAGCGGGAAACTACAATGAGCAGTTCTTC	CAKTLQGLAGNYNEQFF
-	-	TRBJ1-1	TRBV5-1	TGCGCCAGCAGCCAAGAAAGCGGGCTAAGAGCTTTCTTT	CASSQESGLRAFF
-	TRBD1	TRBJ1-2	TRBV5-1	TGCGCCAGCAGCTTGGGGCAGGGGGCGGAAGGCTACACCTTC	CASSLGQGAEGYTF
-	TRBD2	TRBJ2-1	TRBV9	TGTGCCAGCAGGGCGGGACTAGCGGAGCCAAATGAGCAGTTCTTC	CASRAGLAEPNEQFF
once	TRBD1	TRBJ2-6	TRBV3-1/TRBV3-2	TGTGCCAGCAGCCAGGGGGACAGCAGCTCTGGGGCCAACGTCCTGACTTTC	CASSQGDSSSGANVLTF
-	-	TRBJ1-1	TRBV28	TGTGCCAGCAGTTTCGGGAGTCCTGAAGCTTTCTTT	CASSFGSPEAFF
-	-	TRBJ2-5	TRBV7-2	TGTGCCAGCAGCTTAGGGCCTCAAGAGACCCAGTACTTC	CASSLGPQETQYF
few	-	TRBJ1-1	TRBV21-1	TGTGCCAGCAGCGGCAGGGCGAACACTGAAGCTTTCTTT	CASSGRANTEAFF
-	-	TRBJ2-3	TRBV30	TGTGCCTGGGCCGGCGGGCGGAGCCGTAACACAGATACGCAGTATTTT	CAWAGGRSRNTDTQYF
-	TRBD1	TRBJ2-7	TRBV12-3/TRBV12-4	TGTGCCAGCAGCTTAACAGGGGGAGGTGGGTACTTC	CASSLTGGGGYF
-	-	TRBJ2-7	TRBV18	TGTGCCAGCTCACCACAGCCTGCCTACGAGCAGTACTTC	CASSPQPAYEQYF
-	TRBD2	TRBJ2-1	TRBV2	TGTGTCAGCAAGGCGACTAGCGGGCCTGAGCAGTTCTTC	CVSKATSGPEQFF